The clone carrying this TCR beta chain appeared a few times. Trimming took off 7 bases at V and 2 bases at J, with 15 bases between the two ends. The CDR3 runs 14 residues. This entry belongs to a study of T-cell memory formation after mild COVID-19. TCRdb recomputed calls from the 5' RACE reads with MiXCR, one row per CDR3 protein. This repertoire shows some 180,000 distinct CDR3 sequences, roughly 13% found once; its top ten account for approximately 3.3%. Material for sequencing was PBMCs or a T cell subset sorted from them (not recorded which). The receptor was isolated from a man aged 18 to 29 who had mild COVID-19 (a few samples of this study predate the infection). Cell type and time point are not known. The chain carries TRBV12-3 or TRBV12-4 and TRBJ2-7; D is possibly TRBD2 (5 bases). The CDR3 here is CASTPAVGTYEQYF. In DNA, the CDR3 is TGTGCCAGCACCCCCGCGGTCGGGACCTACGAGCAGTACTTC.